This paragraph covers one TCR beta chain sequence. Its antigen is currently unknown. These data originate in a study of T-cell memory formation after mild COVID-19. At the level of the study: Largely donor-specific TCR clusters were found. Regarding the study as a whole: Whether second-wave clones peaking at day 37 were SARS-CoV-2 specific went unconfirmed.

Constant-segment primers and 5'RACE yielded cDNA libraries for TCR alpha and TCR beta, each carrying sample barcodes and UMIs. MiXCR, run by TCRdb on the 5' RACE reads, gives a single entry per CDR3 protein. In the table there are roughly 580,000 distinct CDR3 sequences, over 15% of which are singletons. The CDR3 sequence is 13 residues long. The V gene's germline CDR1 is DFQATT and CDR2 SNEGSKA (reference sequence). Trimming removed 3 bases from V and 3 bases from J, with 12 bases in between. The chain combines TRBV20-1 with TRBJ2-7; D call uncertain. Sequencing input: PBMCs or a T cell subset sorted from them (not recorded which). The clonotype comes from an adult woman who had mild COVID-19 (a few samples of this study predate the infection). Cell type and time point are not known. The CDR3 DNA is TGCAGTGCTAGGGCAAGGTTCGACTACGAGCAGTACTTC. It codes for CSARARFDYEQYF.